The source of this TCR beta chain is a study of blood T cell repertoires in COVID-19. Study-level information: Samples of COVID-19 (acute and convalescent) were obtained from the United States, Italy and Spain. T cells, B-cell-depleted T cells, or PBMCs supplied cDNA or gDNA.

CDR3 length: 13 amino acids. Germline values: CDR1 SQVTM, CDR2 ANQGSEA. V gave up 4 bases and J gave up 1 base, with 10 bases separating them. How the authors handled the data: Nucleated cell number was recorded as an estimate derived from reference gene primer amplification. Here immunoSEQ multiplex PCR was the method, and the copy in TCRdb shows in-frame clones only, minus some. The D gene and trimming were derived from the DNA, and the V and J assignments and clone size from that table. The sample lists about 190,000 clones, about 85% seen once, with 6.9% in the top ten. Patients from Seattle were sampled longitudinally, starting during active infection.

The TCR sequence derives from an elderly man with COVID-19, enrolled during active disease. The gene calls are TRBV29-1 and TRBJ1-1; D gene ambiguous. The sample taken for sequencing was peripheral blood. CDR3 DNA: TGCAGCGTTGGAACTCACGGGAACACTGAAGCTTTCTTT. Translating it yields CSVGTHGNTEAFF.